This T cell receptor beta chain was identified during a study of cytomegalovirus exposure and HLA in healthy donors. PCR primers comprised 60 Vbeta and 13 Jbeta primers. TCRdb's copy holds only in-frame clones and misses some; the assay was immunoSEQ multiplex PCR. The table has some 170,000 clones, approximately 81% seen once. Germline lookup yields CDR1 SQVTM and CDR2 ANQGSEA. This CDR3 region has 14 residues. The V segment lost 2 bases and the J segment 1 base; nucleotides outside the gene matches: 4. The sample taken for sequencing was PBMCs. This clonotype was sampled from a woman in her twenties or thirties in good health and CMV-seropositive. The V and J genes are TRBV29-1 and TRBJ1-1; 7 nucleotides match TRBD1. DNA for the CDR3: TGCAGCGTTGAATACGGGACAGAGAACACTGAAGCTTTCTTT. It encodes CSVEYGTENTEAFF.